A single sample is the source of the 18 T cell receptor beta chains below, sequenced in a study of blood T cell repertoires in COVID-19. TCRdb's copy holds only in-frame clones and misses some; the assay was immunoSEQ multiplex PCR. The sample has 55,000 to 65,000 clones, about nine tenths seen once. The sequencing sample was made of peripheral blood. Every receptor here comes from a human donor with acute or convalescent COVID-19. The donor label of this sample is uncertain.

The J gene is TRBJ2-6, the V gene TRBV7-2; 7 bases line up with TRBD1. V lost 2 bases, J lost 0 bases, and 10 bases stayed unmatched. The CDR3 is 19 residues long. Germline V CDR1 and CDR2: SGHTA, FQGNSA. CDR3: CASSLRDSRSISGANVLTF. The CDR3 region has the DNA TGTGCCAGCAGCTTAAGGGACAGCCGATCAATCTCTGGGGCCAACGTCCTGACTTTC.

The chain links TRBV3-1 (or the pseudogene TRBV3-2) to TRBJ2-3; 7 positions agree with TRBD2. The CDR3 covers 15 residues. V lost 2 bases to trimming and J lost 8 bases; unmatched junction nucleotides: 10. From germline, CDR1 is LGHDT and CDR2 YNNKEL (reference sequence). Here the CDR3 reads CASSQSSGGGTTQYF. CDR3 sequence (DNA): TGTGCCAGCAGCCAAAGTTCGGGGGGAGGAACTACGCAGTATTTT.

This clone was seen once. The genes are TRBV21-1 and TRBJ2-7; the table gives TRBD2 as D, unverified against the DNA. TRBV21-1 is noted as a pseudogene. This CDR3 region has 16 residues. CDR3: CASSKPSGTSGYEQYV. In DNA, the CDR3 is TGTGCCAGCAGCAAGCCCTCCGGGACTAGCGGGTACGAGCAGTACGTC.

In its sample, this clone was seen once. J is TRBJ1-2 and V is TRBV6-5; 10 bases are shared with TRBD1. The CDR3 totals 15 residues. The V gene end was trimmed by 7 bases and the J gene end by 2 bases; junction bases not matched to a gene: 7. Germline CDR1 MNHEY, CDR2 SVGAGI. In DNA, the CDR3 is TGTGCCAGCACCCAAGGGGGACAGGGGAACTATGGCTACACCTTC. Protein product: CASTQGGQGNYGYTF.

V usage is TRBV19 and J usage is TRBJ2-7, with 8 bases matching TRBD1. In germline, CDR1 is LNHDA, CDR2 SQIVND (reference sequence). The CDR3 consists of 14 residues. After removal of 4 bases from V and 3 bases from J, the junction contained 5 bases not matched to a gene. CDR3 in amino acids: CASSRGTGLYEQYF. CDR3 sequence (DNA): TGTGCCAGTAGTAGAGGGACAGGTCTCTACGAGCAGTACTTC.

The chain has TRBV7-3 and TRBJ2-3, with TRBD1 matching 10 bases. Per germline, CDR1 SGHTA and CDR2 FQGTGA. The CDR3 extends over 15 amino acids. V trimming: 5 bases; J trimming: 3 bases; junction bases outside the gene matches: 5. The CDR3 bases are TGTGCCAGCAGCCCCGACAGGGGGCGAACAGATACGCAGTATTTT. Translated: CASSPDRGRTDTQYF.

The chain joins TRBV5-1 to TRBJ2-2; tentatively, D is TRBD1 (5 bases). The V end lost 2 bases, the J end lost 1 base, and 12 bases lay between the germline ends. This CDR3 is built from 16 residues. CDR1 SGHRS and CDR2 YFSETQ come from the germline V gene. For the CDR3, the DNA is TGCGCCAGCAGCTTACAGACAGACCTGAACACCGGGGAGCTGTTTTTT. Translation: CASSLQTDLNTGELFF.

V and J are TRBV6-5 and TRBJ1-1, with a possible D match to TRBD1 (5 bases). This CDR3 comprises 11 residues. V was shortened by 9 bases and J by 6 bases, with 11 bases between the two germline ends. Germline CDR1 is MNHEY and CDR2 is SVGAGI. The CDR3 nucleotides read TGTGCCAGTACAGGCTCTGCTGAAGCTTTCTTT. Its translation is CASTGSAEAFF.

The gene calls are TRBV3-1 (or the pseudogene TRBV3-2) and TRBJ2-3, with 12 bases lining up with TRBD2. V gave up 0 bases and J gave up 4 bases; unmatched junction bases: 8. Germline V gives CDR1 LGHDT, CDR2 YNNKEL (reference sequence). This CDR3 contains 18 residues. CDR3 DNA sequence: TGTGCCAGCAGCCAAGAGGGTCTAGCGGGGGGGCTTCCAGATACGCAGTATTTT. This translates into CASSQEGLAGGLPDTQYF.

The chain joins TRBV6-5 to TRBJ1-1; a weak D match, TRBD1 (6 bases). CDR1 MNHEY and CDR2 SVGAGI come from the germline V gene. V lost 6 bases and J lost 5, with 16 bases in between. CDR3 length: 14 residues. CDR3 DNA: TGTGCCAGCAGCTTGGACAGCTGGAGGACTGAAGCTTTCTTT. This encodes CASSLDSWRTEAFF.

The chain has TRBV11-2 and TRBJ2-1; weak D call: TRBD1 (5 bases). Trimming pared 0 bases from V and 12 bases from J, leaving 18 bases between. CDR3 length: 15 amino acids. The germline V gene has CDR1 SGHAT and CDR2 FQNNGV. CDR3: CASSLDGHTFRGQFF. CDR3 coding DNA: TGTGCCAGCAGCTTAGATGGACATACTTTTAGGGGGCAGTTCTTC. Together with reference TRBV11-2 and TRBJ2-1, the CDR3 gives the full variable domain: EAGVAQSPRYKIIEKRQSVAFWCNPISGHATLYWYQQILGQGPKLLIQFQNNGVVDDSQLPKDRFSAERLKGVDSTLKIQPAKLEDSAVYLCASSLDGHTFRGQFFGPGTRLTVL.

As regards this clone: The junction departs from germline at one end; a sequencing error may be responsible. The gene calls are TRBV6-1 and TRBJ2-1; the match to TRBD2 covers 8 bases. CDR1 and CDR2 (germline): MNHNS, SASEGT. The CDR3 consists of 13 residues. The DNA of the CDR3 is TGTGCCAGCAGTGATATAGGTCGGGGGGGCAGGGTCTTC. This gives the protein CASSDIGRGGRVF.

This chain uses TRBV28 with TRBJ1-2, with TRBD1 matching over 9 bases. J lost 6 bases, V lost 4 bases, and 9 bases had no gene match. The CDR3 is made up of 15 amino acids. The germline gives CDR1 MDHEN, CDR2 SYDVKM. CDR3: CASSSPGQGMNGYTF. DNA of the CDR3: TGTGCCAGCAGTTCCCCGGGACAGGGAATGAATGGCTACACCTTC.

This clone was recorded once. The J gene is TRBJ2-5, the V gene TRBV5-1, with 10 positions matching TRBD2. This CDR3 has 14 residues. Per germline, CDR1 SGHRS and CDR2 YFSETQ. Trimming cost V 4 bases and J 2 bases; bases outside gene matches: 2. The CDR3 here is CASSLGLAQETQYF. Written as DNA, the CDR3 is TGCGCCAGCAGCCTGGGACTAGCGCAAGAGACCCAGTACTTC.

CDR3 DNA sequence: TGTGCCAGTAGTATTCAGGGCCCGAGTTCAGATACGCAGTATTTT. It encodes CASSIQGPSSDTQYF. This chain connects TRBV19 to TRBJ2-3, with TRBD1 as a possible D gene (5 bases). CDR1 and CDR2 from the germline V gene are LNHDA and SQIVND (reference sequence). Trimming left V 3 bases short and J 4 bases short, with 14 bases between. The length of the CDR3 is 15 residues. The whole variable domain, remainder taken from reference TRBV19 and TRBJ2-3, is DGGITQSPKYLFRKEGQNVTLSCEQNLNHDAMYWYRQDPGQGLRLIYYSQIVNDFQKGDIAEGYSVSREKKESFPLTVTSAQKNPTAFYLCASSIQGPSSDTQYFGPGTRLTVL.

This clone was counted between two and nine times. The chain uses TRBV28 and TRBJ2-7; 10 bases align to TRBD1. Trimming at V came to 5 bases and at J to 3 bases, leaving 4 bases not matched to a gene. The CDR3 sequence is 14 residues long. CDR1 and CDR2 (germline): MDHEN, SYDVKM. The CDR3 here is CASSHRTGGYEQYF. The CDR3 DNA reads as TGTGCCAGCAGTCATAGGACAGGGGGCTACGAGCAGTACTTC.

The CDR3 DNA reads as TGTGCTATTGGGGACAGTTACACAGATACGCAGTATTTT. This gives the protein CAIGDSYTDTQYF. This sequence joins TRBV12-5 and TRBJ2-3, with TRBD1 matching over 7 bases. This CDR3 comprises 13 residues. V dropped 10 bases and J dropped 2; count of bases not matched to a gene: 6. The germline gives CDR1 LGHNT, CDR2 FRNRAP.

This clone showed up just a few times. This chain joins TRBV9 and TRBJ1-3; TRBD1 might be the D (5 bases). Germline V CDR1 and CDR2: SGDLS, YYNGEE. Trimming pared 2 bases from V and 4 bases from J, leaving 7 bases between. This CDR3 region has 13 residues. For the CDR3, the DNA is TGTGCCAGCAGCGTGACAGACGGAAACACCATATATTTT. Amino acids: CASSVTDGNTIYF.